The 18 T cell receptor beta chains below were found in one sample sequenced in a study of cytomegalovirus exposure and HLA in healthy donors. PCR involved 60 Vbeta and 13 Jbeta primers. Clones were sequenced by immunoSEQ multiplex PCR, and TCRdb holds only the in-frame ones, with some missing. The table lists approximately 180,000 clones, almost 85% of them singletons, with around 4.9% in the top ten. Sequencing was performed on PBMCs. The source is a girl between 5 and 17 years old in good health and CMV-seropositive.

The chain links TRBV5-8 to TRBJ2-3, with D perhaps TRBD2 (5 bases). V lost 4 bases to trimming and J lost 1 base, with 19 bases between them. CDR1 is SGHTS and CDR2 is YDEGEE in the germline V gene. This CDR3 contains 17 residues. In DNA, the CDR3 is TGTGCCAGCAGCCCCCTCGGCGTCCAGCGGCGCACAGATACGCAGTATTTT. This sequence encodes CASSPLGVQRRTDTQYF.

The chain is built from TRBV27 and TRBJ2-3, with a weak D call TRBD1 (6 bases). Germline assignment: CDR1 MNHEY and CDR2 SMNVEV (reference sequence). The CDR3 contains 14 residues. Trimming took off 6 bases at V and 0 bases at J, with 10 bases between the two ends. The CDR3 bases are TGTGCCAGCAGGGACAGAATTAGCACAGATACGCAGTATTTT. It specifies CASRDRISTDTQYF.

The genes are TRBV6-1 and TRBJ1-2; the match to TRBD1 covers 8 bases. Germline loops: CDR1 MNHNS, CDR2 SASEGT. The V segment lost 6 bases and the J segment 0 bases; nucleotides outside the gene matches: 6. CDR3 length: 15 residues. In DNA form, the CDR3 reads TGTGCCAGCAGGGACAGGGAATTGGCTAACTATGGCTACACCTTC. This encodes CASRDRELANYGYTF.

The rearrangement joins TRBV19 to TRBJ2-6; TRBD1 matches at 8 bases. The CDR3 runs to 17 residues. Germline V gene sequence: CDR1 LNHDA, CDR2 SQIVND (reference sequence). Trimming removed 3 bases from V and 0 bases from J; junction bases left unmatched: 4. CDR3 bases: TGTGCCAGTAGTATGGGGACAGGCATCTCTGGGGCCAACGTCCTGACTTTC. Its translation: CASSMGTGISGANVLTF.

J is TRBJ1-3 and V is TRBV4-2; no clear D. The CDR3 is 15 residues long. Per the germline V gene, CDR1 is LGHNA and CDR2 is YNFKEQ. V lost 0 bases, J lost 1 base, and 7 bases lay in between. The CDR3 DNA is TGTGCCAGCAGCCAAGACGAAACATCTGGAAACACCATATATTTT. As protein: CASSQDETSGNTIYF.

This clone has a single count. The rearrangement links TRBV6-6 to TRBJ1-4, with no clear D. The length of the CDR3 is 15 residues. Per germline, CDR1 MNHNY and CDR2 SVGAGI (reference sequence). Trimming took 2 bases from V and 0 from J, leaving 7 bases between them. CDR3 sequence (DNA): TGTGCCAGCAGTTACCAAGGAGCAACTAATGAAAAACTGTTTTTT. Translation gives CASSYQGATNEKLFF.

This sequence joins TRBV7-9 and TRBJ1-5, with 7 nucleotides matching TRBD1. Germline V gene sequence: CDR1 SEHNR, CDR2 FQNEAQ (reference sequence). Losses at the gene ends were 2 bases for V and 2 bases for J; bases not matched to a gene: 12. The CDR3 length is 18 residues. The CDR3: CASSLWDSGWFGNQPQHF. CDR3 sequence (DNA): TGTGCCAGCAGCTTATGGGACAGCGGATGGTTCGGCAATCAGCCCCAGCATTTT. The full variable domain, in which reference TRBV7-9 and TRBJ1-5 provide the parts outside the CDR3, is DTGVSQNPRHKITKRGQNVTFRCDPISEHNRLYWYRQTLGQGPEFLTYFQNEAQLEKSRLLSDRFSAERPKGSFSTLEIQRTEQGDSAMYLCASSLWDSGWFGNQPQHFGDGTRLSIL.

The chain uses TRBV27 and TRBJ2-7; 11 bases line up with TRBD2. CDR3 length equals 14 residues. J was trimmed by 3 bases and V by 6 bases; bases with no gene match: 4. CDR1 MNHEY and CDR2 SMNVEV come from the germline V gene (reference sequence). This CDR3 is CASRKTSGGYEQYF. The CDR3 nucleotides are TGTGCCAGCAGGAAAACTAGCGGGGGCTACGAGCAGTACTTC.

The CDR3 DNA is TGCAGTGCTAGAAAGCCAGAGACCCAGTACTTC. This encodes CSARKPETQYF. The chain is built from TRBV20-1 and TRBJ2-5; D is unresolved. Between the trimmed V and J ends, which lost 2 bases and 4 bases, there was a span of 5 bases. From germline, CDR1 is DFQATT and CDR2 SNEGSKA (reference sequence). The CDR3 extends over 11 amino acids.

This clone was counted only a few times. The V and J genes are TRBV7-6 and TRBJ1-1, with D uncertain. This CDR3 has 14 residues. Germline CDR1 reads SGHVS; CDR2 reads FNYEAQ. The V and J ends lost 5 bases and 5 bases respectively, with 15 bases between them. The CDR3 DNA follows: TGTGCCAGCAGCCTCAATACCCTACAGACTGAAGCTTTCTTT. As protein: CASSLNTLQTEAFF.

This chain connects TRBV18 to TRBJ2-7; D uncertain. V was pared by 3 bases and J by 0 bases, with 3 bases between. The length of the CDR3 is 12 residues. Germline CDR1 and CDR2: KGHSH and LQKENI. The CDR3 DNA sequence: TGTGCCAGCTCACCTAGCTCCTACGAGCAGTACTTC. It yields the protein CASSPSSYEQYF. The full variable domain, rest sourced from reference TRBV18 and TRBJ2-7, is NAGVMQNPRHLVRRRGQEARLRCSPMKGHSHVYWYRQLPEEGLKFMVYLQKENIIDESGMPKERFSAEFPKEGPSILRIQQVVRGDSAAYFCASSPSSYEQYFGPGTRLTVT.

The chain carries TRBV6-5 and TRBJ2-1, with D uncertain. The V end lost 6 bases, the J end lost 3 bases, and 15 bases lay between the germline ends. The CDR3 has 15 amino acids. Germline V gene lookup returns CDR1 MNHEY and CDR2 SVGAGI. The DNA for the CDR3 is TGTGCCAGCAGACTCGCCCTGAGGAGCTACAATGAGCAGTTCTTC. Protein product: CASRLALRSYNEQFF.

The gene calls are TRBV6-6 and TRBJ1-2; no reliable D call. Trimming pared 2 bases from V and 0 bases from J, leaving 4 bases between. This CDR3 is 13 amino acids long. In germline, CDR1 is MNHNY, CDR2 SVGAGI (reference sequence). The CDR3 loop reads CASSYEANYGYTF. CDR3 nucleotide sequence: TGTGCCAGCAGTTACGAGGCTAACTATGGCTACACCTTC.

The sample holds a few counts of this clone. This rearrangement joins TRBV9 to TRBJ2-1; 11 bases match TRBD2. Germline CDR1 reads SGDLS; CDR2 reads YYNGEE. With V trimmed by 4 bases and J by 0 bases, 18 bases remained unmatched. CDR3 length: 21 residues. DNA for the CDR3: TGTGCCAGCAGCCGAAACGATCACATAGCGGGGGGGCGGAGCTCCTACAATGAGCAGTTCTTC. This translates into CASSRNDHIAGGRSSYNEQFF.

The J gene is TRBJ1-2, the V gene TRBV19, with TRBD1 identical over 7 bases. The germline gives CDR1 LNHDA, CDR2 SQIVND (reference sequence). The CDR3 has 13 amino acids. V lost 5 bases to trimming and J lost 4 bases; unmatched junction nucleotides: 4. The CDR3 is CASSATGSYGYTF. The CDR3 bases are TGTGCCAGTAGTGCGACAGGGAGCTATGGCTACACCTTC.

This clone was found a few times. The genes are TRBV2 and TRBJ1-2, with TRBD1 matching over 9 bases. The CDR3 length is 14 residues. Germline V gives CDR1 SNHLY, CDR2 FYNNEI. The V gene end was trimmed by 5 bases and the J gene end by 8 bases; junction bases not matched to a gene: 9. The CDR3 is CASSIGQGREGYTF. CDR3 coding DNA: TGTGCCAGCAGTATCGGACAGGGGAGAGAGGGCTACACCTTC.

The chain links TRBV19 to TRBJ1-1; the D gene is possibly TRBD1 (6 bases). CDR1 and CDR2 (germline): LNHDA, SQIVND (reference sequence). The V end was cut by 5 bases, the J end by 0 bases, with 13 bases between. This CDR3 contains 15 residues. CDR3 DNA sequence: TGTGCCAGTAGTTTCGGGACAATGATGAACACTGAAGCTTTCTTT. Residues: CASSFGTMMNTEAFF.

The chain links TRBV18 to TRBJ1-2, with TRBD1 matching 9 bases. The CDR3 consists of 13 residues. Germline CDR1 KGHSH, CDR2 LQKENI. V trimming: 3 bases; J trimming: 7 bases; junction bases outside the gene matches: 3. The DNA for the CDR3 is TGTGCCAGCTCACCGGGGACAGGGAGTGGCTACACCTTC. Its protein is CASSPGTGSGYTF.